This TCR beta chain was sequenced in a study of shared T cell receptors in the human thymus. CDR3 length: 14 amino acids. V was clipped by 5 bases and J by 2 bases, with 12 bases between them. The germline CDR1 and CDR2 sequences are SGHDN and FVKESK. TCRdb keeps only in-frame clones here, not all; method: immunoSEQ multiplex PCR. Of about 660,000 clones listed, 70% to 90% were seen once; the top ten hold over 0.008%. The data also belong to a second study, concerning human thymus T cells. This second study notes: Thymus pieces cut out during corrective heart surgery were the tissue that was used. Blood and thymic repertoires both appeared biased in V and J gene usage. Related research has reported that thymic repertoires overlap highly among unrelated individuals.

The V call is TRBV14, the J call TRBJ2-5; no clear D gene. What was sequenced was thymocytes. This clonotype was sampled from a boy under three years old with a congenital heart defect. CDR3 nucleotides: TGTGCCAGCAGCGAAGTGAAGCTTCAAGAGACCCAGTACTTC. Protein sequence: CASSEVKLQETQYF.